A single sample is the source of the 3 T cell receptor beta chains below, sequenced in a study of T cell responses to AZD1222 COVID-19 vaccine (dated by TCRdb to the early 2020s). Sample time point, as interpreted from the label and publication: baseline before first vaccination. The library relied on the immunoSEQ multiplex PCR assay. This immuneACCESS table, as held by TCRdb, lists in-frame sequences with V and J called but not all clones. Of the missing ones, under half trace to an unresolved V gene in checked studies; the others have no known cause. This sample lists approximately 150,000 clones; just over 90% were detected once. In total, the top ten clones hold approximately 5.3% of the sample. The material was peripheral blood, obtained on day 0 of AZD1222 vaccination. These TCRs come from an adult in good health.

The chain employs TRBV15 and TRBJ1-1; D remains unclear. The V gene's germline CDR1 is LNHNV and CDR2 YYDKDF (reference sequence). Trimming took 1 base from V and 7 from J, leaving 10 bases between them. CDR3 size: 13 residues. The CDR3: CATSRASRLEAFF. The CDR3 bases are TGTGCCACCAGCAGAGCTTCGAGACTTGAAGCTTTCTTT.

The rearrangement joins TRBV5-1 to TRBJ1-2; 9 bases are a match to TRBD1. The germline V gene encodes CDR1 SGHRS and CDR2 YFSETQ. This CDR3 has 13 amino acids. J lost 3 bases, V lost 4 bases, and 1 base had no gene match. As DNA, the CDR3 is TGCGCCAGCAGCGGGGACAGGGACTATGGCTACACCTTC. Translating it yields CASSGDRDYGYTF.

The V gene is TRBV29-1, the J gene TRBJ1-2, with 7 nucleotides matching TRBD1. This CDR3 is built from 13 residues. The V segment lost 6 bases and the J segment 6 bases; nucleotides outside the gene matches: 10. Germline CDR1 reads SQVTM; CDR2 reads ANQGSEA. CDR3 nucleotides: TGCAGCGTCTCTGGGACAGCCGGAGATGGCTACACCTTC. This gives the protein CSVSGTAGDGYTF. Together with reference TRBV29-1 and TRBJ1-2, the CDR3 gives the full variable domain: SAVISQKPSRDICQRGTSLTIQCQVDSQVTMMFWYRQQPGQSLTLIATANQGSEATYESGFVIDKFPISRPNLTFSTLTVSNMSPEDSSIYLCSVSGTAGDGYTFGSGTRLTVV.